Listed below are T cell receptor beta chains from one sample, sequenced in a study of cytomegalovirus exposure and HLA in healthy donors. Method: immunoSEQ multiplex PCR; TCRdb's copy keeps in-frame clones and lacks some. The data contain just over 95,000 clones, about three quarters of them seen just once; the ten biggest clones take up roughly 7.7%. The specimen was PBMCs. The receptors here all came from a human donor in good health. CDR3s include the opening cysteine and the closing phenylalanine or tryptophan. The D gene is left open where the match is weak. Clone size is not always given. Where it is, it says once, few, many or a class for expanded clones.

>NA|TRBD1|TRBJ1-1|TRBV10-3
CAISRGVGGYTEAFF
TGTGCCATCAGCAGGGGGGTAGGGGGTTACACTGAAGCTTTCTTT
>NA|NA|TRBJ1-6|TRBV9
CASSATQGRNSPLHF
TGTGCCAGCAGCGCGACTCAGGGCAGGAATTCACCCCTCCACTTT
>NA|NA|TRBJ1-2|TRBV19
CASGRGANYGYTF
TGTGCCAGTGGACGGGGGGCTAACTATGGCTACACCTTC
>once|TRBD2|TRBJ2-5|TRBV5-4
CASSPTGLAGGYQETQYF
TGTGCCAGCAGCCCGACGGGCCTAGCGGGGGGGTACCAAGAGACCCAGTACTTC
>NA|TRBD1|TRBJ1-2|TRBV7-9
CASSAGTGGVSSYGYTF
TGTGCCAGCAGCGCCGGGACAGGGGGCGTTTCCAGCTATGGCTACACCTTC
>NA|TRBD1|TRBJ2-5|TRBV4-1
CASSQEQGPETQYF
TGCGCCAGCAGCCAGGAACAGGGGCCGGAGACCCAGTACTTC
>NA|TRBD1|TRBJ2-7|TRBV5-8
CASRQRGQGATSF
TGTGCCAGCAGGCAACGAGGCCAGGGGGCGACCTCCTTC
>NA|NA|TRBJ1-1|TRBV5-1
CASSVGGASNTEAFF
TGCGCCAGCAGCGTTGGGGGGGCCTCGAACACTGAAGCTTTCTTT
>NA|NA|TRBJ1-2|TRBV29-1
CSVEDSRGYTF
TGCAGCGTTGAAGATTCTCGTGGCTACACCTTC
>NA|TRBD2|TRBJ2-1|TRBV7-9
CASSSHPGLAGINEQFF
TGTGCCAGCAGCTCCCATCCGGGACTAGCGGGGATCAATGAGCAGTTCTTC
>NA|NA|TRBJ1-1|TRBV5-4
CASSLDGQMNTEAFF
TGTGCCAGCAGCTTGGACGGACAAATGAACACTGAAGCTTTCTTT
>NA|TRBD2|TRBJ2-3|TRBV30
CAWRSGGRPTDTQYF
TGTGCCTGGAGGTCGGGCGGGAGGCCTACAGATACGCAGTATTTT
>NA|NA|TRBJ2-1|TRBV5-1
CASSLDGQGLWNEQFF
TGCGCCAGCAGCTTGGACGGCCAGGGTCTTTGGAATGAGCAGTTCTTC
>NA|NA|TRBJ1-1|TRBV19
CASSPSQGNTEAFF
TGTGCCAGTAGTCCCTCTCAGGGGAACACTGAAGCTTTCTTT
>NA|TRBD1|TRBJ1-1|TRBV25-1
CASGGQGVAITEAFF
TGTGCCAGCGGGGGACAGGGGGTTGCAATAACTGAAGCTTTCTTT
>NA|TRBD2|TRBJ2-4|TRBV4-1
CASSQDRTSGTFIQYF
TGCGCCAGCAGCCAAGACAGGACTAGCGGGACTTTCATTCAGTACTTC
>NA|NA|TRBJ2-7|TRBV15
CATSRDAGKRSSYEQYF
TGTGCCACCAGCAGAGATGCGGGTAAGCGGAGCTCCTACGAGCAGTACTTC
>NA|NA|TRBJ1-5|TRBV18
CASSPTQSNQPQHF
TGTGCCAGCTCACCCACGCAGAGCAATCAGCCCCAGCATTTT
>once|TRBD1|TRBJ1-6|TRBV10-2
CASSLSGTGTNNSPLHF
TGCGCCAGCAGTCTATCCGGGACAGGAACGAATAATTCACCCCTCCACTTT
>NA|TRBD2|TRBJ2-7|TRBV7-2
CASSPRGLAGQEQYF
TGTGCCAGCAGCCCCCGGGGACTAGCGGGACAAGAGCAGTACTTC
>once|TRBD2|TRBJ2-2|TRBV19
CASSKLAGAPGELFF
TGTGCCAGTAGTAAACTAGCGGGAGCGCCCGGGGAGCTGTTTTTT
>many|NA|TRBJ1-2|TRBV25-1
CASSEFGGFYTF
TGTGCCAGCAGTGAATTTGGGGGCTTCTACACCTTC
>NA|NA|TRBJ2-5|TRBV5-4
CASSLVLTQETQYF
TGTGCCAGCAGCTTGGTTCTAACCCAAGAGACCCAGTACTTC
>few|TRBD1|TRBJ1-2|TRBV5-6
CASSLVGDRGLRYGYTF
TGTGCCAGCAGCTTGGTAGGGGACAGGGGGCTAAGGTATGGCTACACCTTC
>NA|TRBD2|TRBJ2-3|TRBV5-4
CASSFAGGGTDTQYF
TGTGCCAGCAGCTTCGCGGGGGGGGGCACAGATACGCAGTATTTT
>NA|NA|TRBJ1-1|TRBV23-1
CASEGHTNTEAFF
TGCGCCAGTGAAGGACATACGAACACTGAAGCTTTCTTT
>few|TRBD1|TRBJ1-1|TRBV11-2
CASSRTGNTEAFF
TGTGCCAGCTCCAGGACAGGGAACACTGAAGCTTTCTTT
>NA|NA|TRBJ1-4|TRBV4-3
CASSQDRGQNPFF
TGCGCCAGCAGCCAAGATCGTGGGCAAAATCCGTTTTTT
>NA|NA|TRBJ2-3|TRBV12-5
CASGPSTDTQYF
TGTGCTAGTGGTCCAAGCACAGATACGCAGTATTTT